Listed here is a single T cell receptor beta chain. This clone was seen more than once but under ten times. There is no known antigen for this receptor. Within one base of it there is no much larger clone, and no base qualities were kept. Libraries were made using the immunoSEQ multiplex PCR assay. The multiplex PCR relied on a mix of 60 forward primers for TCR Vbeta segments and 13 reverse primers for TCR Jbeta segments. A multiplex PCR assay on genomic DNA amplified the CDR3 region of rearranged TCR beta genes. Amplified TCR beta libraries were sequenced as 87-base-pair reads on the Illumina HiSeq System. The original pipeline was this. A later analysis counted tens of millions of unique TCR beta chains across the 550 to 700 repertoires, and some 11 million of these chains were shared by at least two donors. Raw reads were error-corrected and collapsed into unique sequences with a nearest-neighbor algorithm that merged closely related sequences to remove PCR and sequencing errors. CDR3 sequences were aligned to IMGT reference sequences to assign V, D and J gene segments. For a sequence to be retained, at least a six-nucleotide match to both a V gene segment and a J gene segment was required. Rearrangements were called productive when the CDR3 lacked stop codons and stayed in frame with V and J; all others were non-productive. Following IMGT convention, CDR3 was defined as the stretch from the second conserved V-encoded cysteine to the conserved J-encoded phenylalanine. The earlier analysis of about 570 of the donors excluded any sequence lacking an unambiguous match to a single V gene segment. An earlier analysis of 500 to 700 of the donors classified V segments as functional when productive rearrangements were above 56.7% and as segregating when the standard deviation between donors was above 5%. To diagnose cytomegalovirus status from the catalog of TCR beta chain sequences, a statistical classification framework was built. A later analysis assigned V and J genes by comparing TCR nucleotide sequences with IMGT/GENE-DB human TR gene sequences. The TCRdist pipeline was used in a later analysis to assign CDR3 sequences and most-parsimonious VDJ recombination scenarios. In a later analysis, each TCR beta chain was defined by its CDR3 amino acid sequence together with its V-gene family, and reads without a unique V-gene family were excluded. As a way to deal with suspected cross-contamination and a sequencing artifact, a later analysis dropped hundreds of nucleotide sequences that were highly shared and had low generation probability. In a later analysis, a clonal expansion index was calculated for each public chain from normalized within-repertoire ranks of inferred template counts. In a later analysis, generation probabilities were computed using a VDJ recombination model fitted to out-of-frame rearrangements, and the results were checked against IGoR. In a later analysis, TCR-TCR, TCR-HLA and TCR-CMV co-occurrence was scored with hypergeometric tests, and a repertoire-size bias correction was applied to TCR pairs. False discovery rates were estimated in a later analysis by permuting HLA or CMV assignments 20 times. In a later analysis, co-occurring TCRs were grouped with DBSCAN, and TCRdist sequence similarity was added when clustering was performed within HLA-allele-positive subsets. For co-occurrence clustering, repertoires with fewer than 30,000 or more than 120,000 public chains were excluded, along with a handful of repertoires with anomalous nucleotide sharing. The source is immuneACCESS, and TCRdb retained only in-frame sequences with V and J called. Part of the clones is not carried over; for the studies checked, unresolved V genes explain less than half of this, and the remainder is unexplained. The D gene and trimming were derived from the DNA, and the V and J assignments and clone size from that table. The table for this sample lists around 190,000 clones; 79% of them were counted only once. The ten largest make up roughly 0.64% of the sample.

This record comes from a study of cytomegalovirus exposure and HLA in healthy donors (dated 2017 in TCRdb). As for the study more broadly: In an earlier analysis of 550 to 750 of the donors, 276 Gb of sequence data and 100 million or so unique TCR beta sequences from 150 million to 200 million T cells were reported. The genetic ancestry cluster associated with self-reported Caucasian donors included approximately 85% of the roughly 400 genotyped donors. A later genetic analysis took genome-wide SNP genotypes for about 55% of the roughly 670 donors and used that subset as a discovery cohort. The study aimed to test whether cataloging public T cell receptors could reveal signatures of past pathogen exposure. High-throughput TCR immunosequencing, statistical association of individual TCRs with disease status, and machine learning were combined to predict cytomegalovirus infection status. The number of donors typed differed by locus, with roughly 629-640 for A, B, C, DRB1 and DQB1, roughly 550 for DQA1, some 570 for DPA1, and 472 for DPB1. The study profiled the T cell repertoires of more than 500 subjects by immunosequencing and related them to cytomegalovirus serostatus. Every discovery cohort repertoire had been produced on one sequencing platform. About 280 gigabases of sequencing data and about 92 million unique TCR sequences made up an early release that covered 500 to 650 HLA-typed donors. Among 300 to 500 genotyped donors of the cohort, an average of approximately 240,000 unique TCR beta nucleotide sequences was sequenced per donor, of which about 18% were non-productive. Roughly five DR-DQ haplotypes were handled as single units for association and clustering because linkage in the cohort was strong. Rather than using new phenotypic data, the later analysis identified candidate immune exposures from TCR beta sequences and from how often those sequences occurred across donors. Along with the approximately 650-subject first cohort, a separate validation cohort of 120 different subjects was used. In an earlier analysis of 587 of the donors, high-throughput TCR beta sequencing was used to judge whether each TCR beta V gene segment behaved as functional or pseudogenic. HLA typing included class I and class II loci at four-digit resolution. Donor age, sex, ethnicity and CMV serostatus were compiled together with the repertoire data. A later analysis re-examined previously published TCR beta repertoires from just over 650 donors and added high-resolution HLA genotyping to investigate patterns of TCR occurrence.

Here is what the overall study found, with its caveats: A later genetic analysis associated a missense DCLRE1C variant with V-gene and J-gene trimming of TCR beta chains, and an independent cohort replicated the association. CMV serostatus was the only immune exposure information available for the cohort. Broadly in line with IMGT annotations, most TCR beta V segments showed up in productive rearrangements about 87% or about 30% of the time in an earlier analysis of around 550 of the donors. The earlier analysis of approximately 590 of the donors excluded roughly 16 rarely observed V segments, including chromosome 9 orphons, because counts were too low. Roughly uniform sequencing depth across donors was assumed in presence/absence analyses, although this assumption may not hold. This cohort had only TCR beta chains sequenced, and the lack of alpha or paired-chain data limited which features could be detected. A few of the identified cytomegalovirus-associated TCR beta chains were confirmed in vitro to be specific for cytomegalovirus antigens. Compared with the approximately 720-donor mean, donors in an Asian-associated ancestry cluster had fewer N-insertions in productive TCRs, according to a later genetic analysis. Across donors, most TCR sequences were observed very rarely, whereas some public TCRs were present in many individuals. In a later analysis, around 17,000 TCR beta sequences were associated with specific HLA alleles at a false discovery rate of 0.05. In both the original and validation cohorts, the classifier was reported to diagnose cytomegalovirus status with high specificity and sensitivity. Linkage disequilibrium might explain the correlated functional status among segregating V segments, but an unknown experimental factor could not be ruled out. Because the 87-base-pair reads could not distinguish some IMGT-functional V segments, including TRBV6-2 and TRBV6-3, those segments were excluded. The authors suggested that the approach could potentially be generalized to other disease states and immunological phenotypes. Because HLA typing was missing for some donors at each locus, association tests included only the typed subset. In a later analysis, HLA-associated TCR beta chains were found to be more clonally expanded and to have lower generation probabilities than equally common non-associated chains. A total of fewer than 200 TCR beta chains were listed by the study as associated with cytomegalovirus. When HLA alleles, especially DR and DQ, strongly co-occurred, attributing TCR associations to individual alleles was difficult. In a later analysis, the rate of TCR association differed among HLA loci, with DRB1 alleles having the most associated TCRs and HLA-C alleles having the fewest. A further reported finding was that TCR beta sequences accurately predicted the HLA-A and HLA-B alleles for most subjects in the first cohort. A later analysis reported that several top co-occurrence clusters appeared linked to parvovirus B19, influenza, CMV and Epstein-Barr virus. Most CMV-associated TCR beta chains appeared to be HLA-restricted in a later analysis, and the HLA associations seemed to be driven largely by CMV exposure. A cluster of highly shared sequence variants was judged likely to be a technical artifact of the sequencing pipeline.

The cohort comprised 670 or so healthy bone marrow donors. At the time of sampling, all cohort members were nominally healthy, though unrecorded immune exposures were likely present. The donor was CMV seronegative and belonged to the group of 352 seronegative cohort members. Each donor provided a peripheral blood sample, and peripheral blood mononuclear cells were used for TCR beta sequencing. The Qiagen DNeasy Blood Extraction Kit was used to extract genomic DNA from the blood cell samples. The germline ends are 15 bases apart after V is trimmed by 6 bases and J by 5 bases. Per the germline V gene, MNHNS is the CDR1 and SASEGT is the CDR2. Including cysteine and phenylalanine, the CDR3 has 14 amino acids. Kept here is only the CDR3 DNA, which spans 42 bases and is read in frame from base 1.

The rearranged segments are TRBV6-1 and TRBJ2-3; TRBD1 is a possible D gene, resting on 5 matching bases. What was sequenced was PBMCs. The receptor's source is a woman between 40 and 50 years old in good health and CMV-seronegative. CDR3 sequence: CASRPDPRVDTQYF. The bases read TGTGCCAGCAGGCCTGACCCCAGGGTAGATACGCAGTATTTT.